Listed here is a single T cell receptor beta chain. The data were obtained in a study of cytomegalovirus exposure and HLA in healthy donors. Germline lookup yields CDR1 MGHRA and CDR2 YSYEKL. The CDR3 runs to 18 residues. The J segment lost 2 bases and the V segment lost 4 bases, leaving 8 bases of the junction unmatched. The PCR contained 60 Vbeta and 13 Jbeta primers. TCRdb keeps only in-frame clones here, not all; method: immunoSEQ multiplex PCR. The repertoire has 70,000 to 90,000 clones, more than 75% of them found once; the top ten carry roughly 12%. The specimen sequenced was PBMCs. The rearrangement links TRBV4-1 to TRBJ2-5; 15 positions agree with TRBD2. The origin of this receptor is a male donor in good health and CMV-seropositive. CDR3 loop: CASSRGTSGGTVQETQYF. The DNA of the CDR3 is TGCGCCAGCAGCCGTGGGACTAGCGGGGGGACCGTTCAAGAGACCCAGTACTTC.